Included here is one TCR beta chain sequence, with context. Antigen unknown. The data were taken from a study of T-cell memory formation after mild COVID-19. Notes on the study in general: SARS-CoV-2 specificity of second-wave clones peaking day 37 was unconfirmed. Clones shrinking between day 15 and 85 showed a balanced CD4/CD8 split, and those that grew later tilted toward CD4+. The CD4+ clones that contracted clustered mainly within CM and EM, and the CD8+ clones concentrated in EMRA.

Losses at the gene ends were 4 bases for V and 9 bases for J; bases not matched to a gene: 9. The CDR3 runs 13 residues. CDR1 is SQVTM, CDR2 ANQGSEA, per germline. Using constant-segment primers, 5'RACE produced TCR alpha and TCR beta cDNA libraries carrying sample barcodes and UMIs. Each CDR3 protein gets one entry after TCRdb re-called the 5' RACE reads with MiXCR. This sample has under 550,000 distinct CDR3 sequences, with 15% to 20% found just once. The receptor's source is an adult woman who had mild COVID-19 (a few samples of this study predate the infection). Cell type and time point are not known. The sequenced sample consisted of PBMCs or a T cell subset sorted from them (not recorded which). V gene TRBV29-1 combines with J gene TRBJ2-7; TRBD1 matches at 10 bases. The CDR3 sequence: CSVASGTGERQYF. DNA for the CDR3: TGCAGCGTTGCCTCCGGGACAGGGGAACGGCAGTACTTC.